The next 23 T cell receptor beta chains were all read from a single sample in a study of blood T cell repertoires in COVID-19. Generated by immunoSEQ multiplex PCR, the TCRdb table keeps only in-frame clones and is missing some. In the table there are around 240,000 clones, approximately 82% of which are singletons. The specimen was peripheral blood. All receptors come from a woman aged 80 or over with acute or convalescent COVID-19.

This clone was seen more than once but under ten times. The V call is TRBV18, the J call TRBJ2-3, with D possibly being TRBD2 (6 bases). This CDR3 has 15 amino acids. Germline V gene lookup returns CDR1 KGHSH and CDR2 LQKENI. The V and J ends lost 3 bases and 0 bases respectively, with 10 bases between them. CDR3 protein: CASSPLASSTDTQYF. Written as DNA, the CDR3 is TGTGCCAGCTCACCTCTAGCGTCTAGCACAGATACGCAGTATTTT.

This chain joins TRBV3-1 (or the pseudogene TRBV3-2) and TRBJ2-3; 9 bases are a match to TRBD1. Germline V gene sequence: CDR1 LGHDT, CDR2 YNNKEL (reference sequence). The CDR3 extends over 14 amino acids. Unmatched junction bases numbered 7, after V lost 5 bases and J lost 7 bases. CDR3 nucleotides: TGTGCCAGCAGCTTCCGGGACAGGGCTAATACGCAGTATTTT. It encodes CASSFRDRANTQYF.

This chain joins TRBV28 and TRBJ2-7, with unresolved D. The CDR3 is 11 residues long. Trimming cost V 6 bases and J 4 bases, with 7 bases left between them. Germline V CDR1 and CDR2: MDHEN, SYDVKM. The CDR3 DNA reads TGTGCCAGCAGCAATTCATACGAGCAGTACTTC. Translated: CASSNSYEQYF.

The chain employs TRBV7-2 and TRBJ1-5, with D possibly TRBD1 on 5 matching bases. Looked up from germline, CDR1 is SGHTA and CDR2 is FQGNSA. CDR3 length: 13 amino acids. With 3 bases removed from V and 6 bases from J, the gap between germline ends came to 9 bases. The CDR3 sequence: CASSFRVAQPQHF. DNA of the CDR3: TGTGCCAGCAGCTTCAGGGTAGCTCAGCCCCAGCATTTT.

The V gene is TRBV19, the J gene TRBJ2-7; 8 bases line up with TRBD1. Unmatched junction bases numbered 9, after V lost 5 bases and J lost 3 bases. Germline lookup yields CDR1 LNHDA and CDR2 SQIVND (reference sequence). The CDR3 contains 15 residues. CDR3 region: CASSSPDRARYEQYF. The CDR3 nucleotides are TGTGCCAGTAGTTCCCCGGACAGGGCCCGCTACGAGCAGTACTTC.

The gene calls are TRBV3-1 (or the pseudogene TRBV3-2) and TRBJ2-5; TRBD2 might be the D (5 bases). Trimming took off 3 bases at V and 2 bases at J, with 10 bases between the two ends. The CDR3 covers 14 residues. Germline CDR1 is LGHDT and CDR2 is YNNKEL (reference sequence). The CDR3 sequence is CASSHSRGQETQYF. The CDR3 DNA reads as TGTGCCAGCAGCCACAGTCGGGGTCAAGAGACCCAGTACTTC.

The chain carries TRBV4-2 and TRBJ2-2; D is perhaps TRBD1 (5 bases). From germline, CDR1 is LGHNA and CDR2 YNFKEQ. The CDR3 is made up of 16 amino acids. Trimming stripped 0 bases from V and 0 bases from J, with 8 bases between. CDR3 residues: CASSQDGAANTGELFF. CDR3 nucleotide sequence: TGTGCCAGCAGCCAAGATGGGGCGGCGAACACCGGGGAGCTGTTTTTT.

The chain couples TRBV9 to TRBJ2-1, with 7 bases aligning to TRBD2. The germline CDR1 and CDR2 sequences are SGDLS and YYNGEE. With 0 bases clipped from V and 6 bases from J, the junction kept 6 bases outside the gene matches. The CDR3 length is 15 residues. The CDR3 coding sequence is TGTGCCAGCAGCGTAGGTTCTAGCGGCCCCAATGAGCAGTTCTTC. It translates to CASSVGSSGPNEQFF.

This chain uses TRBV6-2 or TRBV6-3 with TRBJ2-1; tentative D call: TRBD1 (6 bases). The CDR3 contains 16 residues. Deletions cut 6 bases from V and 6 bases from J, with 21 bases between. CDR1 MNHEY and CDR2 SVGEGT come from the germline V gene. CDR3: CASSRTVNRVVNEQFF. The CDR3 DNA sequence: TGTGCCAGCAGCAGGACAGTTAATAGAGTCGTCAATGAGCAGTTCTTC.

CDR3 nucleotide sequence: TGTGCCAGCAGCCCGAGCGGGGGGGCAACCGGGGAGCTGTTTTTT. It translates to CASSPSGGATGELFF. V is TRBV5-4 and J is TRBJ2-2, with 10 positions matching TRBD2. The germline gives CDR1 SGHNT, CDR2 YYREEE (reference sequence). V lost 4 bases, J lost 5 bases, and 5 bases stayed unmatched. The CDR3 consists of 15 residues.

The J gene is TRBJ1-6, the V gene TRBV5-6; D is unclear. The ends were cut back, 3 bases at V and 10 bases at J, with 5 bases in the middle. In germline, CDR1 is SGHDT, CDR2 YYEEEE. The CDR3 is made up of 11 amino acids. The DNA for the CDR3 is TGTGCCAGCAGCTCGGAGTCACCCCTCCACTTT. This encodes CASSSESPLHF.

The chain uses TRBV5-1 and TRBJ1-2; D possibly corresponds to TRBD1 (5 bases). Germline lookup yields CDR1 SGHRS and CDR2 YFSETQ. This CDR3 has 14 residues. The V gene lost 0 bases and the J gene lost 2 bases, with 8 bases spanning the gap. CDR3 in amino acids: CASSLEAGNYGYTF. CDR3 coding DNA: TGCGCCAGCAGCTTGGAGGCAGGGAACTATGGCTACACCTTC. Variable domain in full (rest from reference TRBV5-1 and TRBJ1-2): KAGVTQTPRYLIKTRGQQVTLSCSPISGHRSVSWYQQTPGQGLQFLFEYFSETQRNKGNFPGRFSGRQFSNSRSEMNVSTLELGDSALYLCASSLEAGNYGYTFGSGTRLTVV.

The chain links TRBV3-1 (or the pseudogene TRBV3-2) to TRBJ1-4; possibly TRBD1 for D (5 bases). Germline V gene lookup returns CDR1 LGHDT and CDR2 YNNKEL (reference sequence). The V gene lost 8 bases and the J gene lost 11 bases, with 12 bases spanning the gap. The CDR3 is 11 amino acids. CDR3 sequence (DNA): TGTGCCAGCGGGAGGGGTGGGAAACTGTTTTTT. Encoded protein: CASGRGGKLFF.

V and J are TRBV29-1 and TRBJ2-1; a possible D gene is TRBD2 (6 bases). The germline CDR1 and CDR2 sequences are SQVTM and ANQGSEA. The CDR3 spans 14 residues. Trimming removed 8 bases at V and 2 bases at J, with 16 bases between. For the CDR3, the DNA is TGCAGCACCGGAACTAGCAATGCCTACAATGAGCAGTTCTTC. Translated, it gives CSTGTSNAYNEQFF.

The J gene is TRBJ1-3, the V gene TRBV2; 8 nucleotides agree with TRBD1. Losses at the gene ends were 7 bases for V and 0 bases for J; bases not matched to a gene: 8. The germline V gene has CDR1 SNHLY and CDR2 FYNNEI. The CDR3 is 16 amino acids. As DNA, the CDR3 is TGTGCCAGCATCCCGGACAGGGACTTCTCTGGAAACACCATATATTTT. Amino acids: CASIPDRDFSGNTIYF.

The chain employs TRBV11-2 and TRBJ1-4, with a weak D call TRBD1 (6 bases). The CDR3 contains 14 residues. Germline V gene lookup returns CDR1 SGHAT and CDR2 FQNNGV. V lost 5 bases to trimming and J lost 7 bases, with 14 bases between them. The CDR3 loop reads CASSQRSRGEKLFF. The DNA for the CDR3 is TGTGCCAGCAGCCAACGATCCAGGGGTGAAAAACTGTTTTTT.

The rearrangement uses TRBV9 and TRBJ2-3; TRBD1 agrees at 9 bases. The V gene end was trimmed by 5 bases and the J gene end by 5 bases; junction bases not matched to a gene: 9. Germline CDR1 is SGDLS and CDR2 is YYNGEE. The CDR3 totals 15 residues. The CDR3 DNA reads TGTGCCAGCAGTGACAGGGGGGTTTCAATAGATACGCAGTATTTT. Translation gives CASSDRGVSIDTQYF.

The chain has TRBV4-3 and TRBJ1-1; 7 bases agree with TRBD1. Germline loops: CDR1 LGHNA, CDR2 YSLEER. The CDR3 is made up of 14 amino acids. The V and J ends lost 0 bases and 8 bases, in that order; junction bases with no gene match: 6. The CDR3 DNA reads TGCGCCAGCAGCCAAGACAGGGGGAGTATCGAAGCTTTCTTT. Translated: CASSQDRGSIEAFF.

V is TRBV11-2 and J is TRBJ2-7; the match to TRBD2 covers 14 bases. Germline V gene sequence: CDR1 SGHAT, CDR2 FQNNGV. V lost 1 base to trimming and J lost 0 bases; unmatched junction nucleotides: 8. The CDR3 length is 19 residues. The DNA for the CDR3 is TGTGCCAGCAGCTTAGGACTAGCGGGAGGGCCACTGAGCTCCTACGAGCAGTACTTC. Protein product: CASSLGLAGGPLSSYEQYF.

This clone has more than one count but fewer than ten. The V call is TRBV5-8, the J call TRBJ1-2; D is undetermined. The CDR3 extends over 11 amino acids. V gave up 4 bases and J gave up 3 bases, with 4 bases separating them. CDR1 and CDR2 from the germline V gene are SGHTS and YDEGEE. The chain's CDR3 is CASSRYYGYTF. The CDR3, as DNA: TGTGCCAGCAGCCGGTACTATGGCTACACCTTC.

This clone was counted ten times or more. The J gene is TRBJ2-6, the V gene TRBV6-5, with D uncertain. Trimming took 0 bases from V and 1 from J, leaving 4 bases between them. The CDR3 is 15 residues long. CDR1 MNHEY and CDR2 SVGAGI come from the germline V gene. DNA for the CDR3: TGTGCCAGCAGTTACTCCCAGTCTGGGGCCAACGTCCTGACTTTC. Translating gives CASSYSQSGANVLTF.

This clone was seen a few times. CDR3 residues: CASSKERQGDLENQPQHF. The CDR3 DNA is TGTGCCAGCAGCAAAGAGAGGCAGGGCGATTTAGAGAATCAGCCCCAGCATTTT. The chain couples TRBV21-1 to TRBJ1-5; TRBD1, the D gene given by the table, was not confirmed from the DNA. TRBV21-1 is labeled a pseudogene. The CDR3 is made up of 18 amino acids.

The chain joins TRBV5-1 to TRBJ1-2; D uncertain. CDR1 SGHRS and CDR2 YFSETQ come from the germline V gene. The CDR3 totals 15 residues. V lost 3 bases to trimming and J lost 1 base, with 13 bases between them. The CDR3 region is CASSSQTGVNYGYTF. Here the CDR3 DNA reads TGCGCCAGCAGCTCTCAGACCGGAGTTAACTATGGCTACACCTTC. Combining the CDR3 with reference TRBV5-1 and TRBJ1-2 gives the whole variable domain KAGVTQTPRYLIKTRGQQVTLSCSPISGHRSVSWYQQTPGQGLQFLFEYFSETQRNKGNFPGRFSGRQFSNSRSEMNVSTLELGDSALYLCASSSQTGVNYGYTFGSGTRLTVV.